The 3 T cell receptor beta chains listed next were all sequenced from one sample in a study of shared clonotypes between healthy human individuals (TCRdb year 2020). Library creation used the immunoSEQ multiplex PCR assay. Drawn from immuneACCESS, this table holds only the in-frame rearrangements with V and J called that TCRdb kept. Clones are partly lost; checked studies trace under half to an unresolved V gene and leave the rest unexplained. The sample table holds over a million clones, of which 65% to 80% were seen once. The top ten constitute 1.4% of the sample. Specimen: memory CD4+ T cells sorted from blood. According to the study, the label for this sample's cell subset or site signals: CD45RA-negative fraction. The receptors shown here come from a man in his late teens or twenties in good health.

The chain uses TRBV5-4 and TRBJ1-1, with 7 bases that match TRBD1. This CDR3 spans 14 amino acids. Per the germline V gene, CDR1 is SGHNT and CDR2 is YYREEE (reference sequence). Unmatched junction bases numbered 6, after V lost 4 bases and J lost 3 bases. This CDR3 reads CASSLTGADTEAFF. CDR3 DNA sequence: TGTGCCAGCAGCCTAACAGGGGCGGACACTGAAGCTTTCTTT.

The chain is built from TRBV6-1 and TRBJ1-5; 8 positions agree with TRBD1. Unmatched junction bases numbered 5, after V lost 7 bases and J lost 6 bases. The CDR3 has 13 amino acids. CDR1 and CDR2 from the germline V gene are MNHNS and SASEGT. The CDR3, as DNA: TGTGCCAGCACCACAGGGGGGGGTCAGCCCCAGCATTTT. This encodes CASTTGGGQPQHF.

This chain connects TRBV19 to TRBJ2-1; the D is unclear. The V end lost 5 bases, the J end lost 9 bases, and 11 bases lay between the germline ends. CDR3 length equals 12 residues. The V gene's germline CDR1 is LNHDA and CDR2 SQIVND (reference sequence). The CDR3 sequence: CASSRVSGEQFF. The CDR3 DNA reads TGTGCCAGTAGTCGGGTTTCGGGTGAGCAGTTCTTC.